Below, 15 T cell receptor beta chains from the same sample are listed, as sequenced in a study of blood T cells in healthy people across ages. A sample-barcoded 5' primer and a J-beta primer mix were used in a second PCR of about 7 to 12 cycles. TCRdb passed the 5' RACE reads through MiXCR, listing each CDR3 protein once. Of roughly 800,000 distinct CDR3 sequences in the sample, 55% to 75% are singletons; the top ten hold around 22%. The sequencing input was blood. Receptors were obtained from a man aged 25 to 40 in good health.

This chain joins TRBV4-3 and TRBJ2-4, with 9 bases matching TRBD2. The assigned J gene may be wrong: the sequence end matches TRBJ2-7 better. There are 15 residues in the CDR3. The germline gives CDR1 LGHNA, CDR2 YSLEER. For the CDR3, the DNA is TGCGCCAGCAGCCAAGACGCGGGAGGGTCCTACGAGCAGTACTTC. This gives the protein CASSQDAGGSYEQYF.

Ten or more counts support this clonotype. The rearrangement links TRBV29-1 to TRBJ1-4; D possibly corresponds to TRBD1 (6 bases). V shed 0 bases and J shed 7 bases, with 12 bases lying between them. The CDR3 totals 14 residues. Germline CDR1 reads SQVTM; CDR2 reads ANQGSEA. CDR3 region: CSVEDRGGGEKLFF. Written as DNA, the CDR3 is TGCAGCGTTGAAGACAGGGGCGGAGGTGAAAAACTGTTTTTT.

The chain links TRBV20-1 to TRBJ2-7; 15 nucleotides align to TRBD2. Germline values: CDR1 DFQATT, CDR2 SNEGSKA (reference sequence). The CDR3 contains 14 residues. With 5 bases clipped from V and 7 bases from J, the junction kept 6 bases outside the gene matches. CDR3: CSAVTGTSGGEQYF. The CDR3 DNA reads TGCAGTGCTGTCACCGGGACTAGCGGGGGGGAGCAGTACTTC.

This clonotype was detected many times. This chain links TRBV12-3 or TRBV12-4 with TRBJ1-5; unclear D gene. This CDR3 comprises 12 residues. V was cut by 5 bases and J by 3 bases, with 5 bases left in between. CDR3 sequence (DNA): TGTGCCAGCAGTGCCAACAATCAGCCCCAGCATTTT. The encoded protein is CASSANNQPQHF.

The V call is TRBV6-1, the J call TRBJ2-1; 9 nucleotides line up with TRBD2. Germline CDR1 MNHNS, CDR2 SASEGT. This CDR3 is 15 amino acids long. After removal of 11 bases from V and 8 bases from J, the junction contained 16 bases not matched to a gene. The CDR3 nucleotides are TGTGCCGCAGGAGGTACGGGACTAGCCGGACATGAGCAGTTCTTC. Residues: CAAGGTGLAGHEQFF.

This clonotype was seen only a few times. The genes are TRBV7-3 and TRBJ2-5, with 7 positions matching TRBD2. The germline gives CDR1 SGHTA, CDR2 FQGTGA. CDR3 length: 15 residues. The V segment lost 3 bases and the J segment 1 base; nucleotides outside the gene matches: 5. Here the CDR3 reads CASSLAGAIQETQYF. In nucleotides, the CDR3 is TGTGCCAGCAGCTTGGCGGGAGCGATCCAAGAGACCCAGTACTTC.

In DNA form, the CDR3 reads TGTGCCAGCAGCTTGCCCCAAGGACGGGAGACCCAGTACTTC. This gives the protein CASSLPQGRETQYF. The chain recombines TRBV5-6 with TRBJ2-7; D not certain. The J call may be incorrect, as the DNA end agrees better with TRBJ2-5. Per germline, CDR1 SGHDT and CDR2 YYEEEE. The CDR3 spans 14 residues.

The chain links TRBV9 to TRBJ2-1; TRBD2 matches 8 bases. The CDR3 has 13 residues. Looked up from germline, CDR1 is SGDLS and CDR2 is YYNGEE. Germline trimming cut 4 bases from V and 10 bases from J; bases unmatched to any gene: 7. This CDR3 reads CASSLLAGHEQFF. Here the CDR3 DNA reads TGTGCCAGCAGCCTTTTAGCGGGACACGAGCAGTTCTTC.

The gene calls are TRBV7-3 and TRBJ2-5; no reliable D call. The germline CDR1 and CDR2 sequences are SGHTA and FQGTGA. The CDR3 extends over 13 amino acids. Trimming pared 5 bases from V and 3 bases from J, leaving 10 bases between. Written as DNA, the CDR3 is TGTGCCAGCAGCCCTGCCCCAAAAGAGACCCAGTACTTC. Translating gives CASSPAPKETQYF. The entire variable domain, with the rest obtained from reference TRBV7-3 and TRBJ2-5, is as follows: GAGVSQTPSNKVTEKGKYVELRCDPISGHTALYWYRQSLGQGPEFLIYFQGTGAADDSGLPNDRFFAVRPEGSVSTLKIQRTERGDSAVYLCASSPAPKETQYFGPGTRLLVL.

The chain carries TRBV29-1 and TRBJ2-7; D gene unclear. V was pared by 0 bases and J by 2 bases, with 5 bases between. Germline V gives CDR1 SQVTM, CDR2 ANQGSEA. This CDR3 spans 12 amino acids. CDR3 loop: CSVEEEPYEQYF. The CDR3 bases are TGCAGCGTTGAAGAGGAGCCCTACGAGCAGTACTTC.

This chain uses TRBV13 with TRBJ2-7; D is ambiguous. The CDR3 sequence is 15 residues long. V was shortened by 2 bases and J by 2 bases, with 13 bases between the two germline ends. Germline V lookup: CDR1 PRHDT, CDR2 FYEKMQ (reference sequence). CDR3 sequence: CASSLSVDTTYEQYF. The CDR3 region has the DNA TGTGCCAGCAGCTTATCCGTCGACACCACCTACGAGCAGTACTTC.

V and J are TRBV4-2 and TRBJ2-7, with 8 bases fitting TRBD2. Germline loops: CDR1 LGHNA, CDR2 YNFKEQ. V lost 1 base and J lost 4; bases outside the gene matches: 6. The CDR3 has 15 residues. The CDR3 nucleotides are TGTGCCAGCAGCCAAGCGCGGGGGGCCGGATACGAGCAGTACTTC. It yields the protein CASSQARGAGYEQYF.

In its sample, this clonotype was seen once. This rearrangement joins TRBV4-2 to TRBJ2-1, with TRBD2 identical over 8 bases. The CDR3 runs 17 residues. Germline loops: CDR1 LGHNA, CDR2 YNFKEQ. V shed 4 bases, J shed 3 bases, and the junction held 11 bases outside the gene matches. CDR3 nucleotides: TGTGCCAGCAGCCCGCGGACCAAGCGGGAGCTCTACAATGAGCAGTTCTTC. Protein sequence: CASSPRTKRELYNEQFF.

The chain couples TRBV20-1 to TRBJ1-2; D not resolved. V was trimmed by 7 bases and J by 4 bases, leaving 16 bases between them. There are 13 residues in the CDR3. Germline V CDR1 and CDR2: DFQATT, SNEGSKA (reference sequence). The CDR3: CSVKDPLGYGYTF. The DNA for the CDR3 is TGCAGTGTCAAAGACCCATTGGGCTATGGCTACACCTTC.

The CDR3 nucleotides read TGCGCCAGCAGCCGGGCATACTATAATTCACCCCTCCACTTT. This translates into CASSRAYYNSPLHF. The chain employs TRBV5-1 and TRBJ1-6, with unresolved D. This CDR3 region has 14 residues. CDR1 and CDR2 from the germline V gene are SGHRS and YFSETQ. The ends were cut back, 4 bases at V and 3 bases at J, with 8 bases in the middle.